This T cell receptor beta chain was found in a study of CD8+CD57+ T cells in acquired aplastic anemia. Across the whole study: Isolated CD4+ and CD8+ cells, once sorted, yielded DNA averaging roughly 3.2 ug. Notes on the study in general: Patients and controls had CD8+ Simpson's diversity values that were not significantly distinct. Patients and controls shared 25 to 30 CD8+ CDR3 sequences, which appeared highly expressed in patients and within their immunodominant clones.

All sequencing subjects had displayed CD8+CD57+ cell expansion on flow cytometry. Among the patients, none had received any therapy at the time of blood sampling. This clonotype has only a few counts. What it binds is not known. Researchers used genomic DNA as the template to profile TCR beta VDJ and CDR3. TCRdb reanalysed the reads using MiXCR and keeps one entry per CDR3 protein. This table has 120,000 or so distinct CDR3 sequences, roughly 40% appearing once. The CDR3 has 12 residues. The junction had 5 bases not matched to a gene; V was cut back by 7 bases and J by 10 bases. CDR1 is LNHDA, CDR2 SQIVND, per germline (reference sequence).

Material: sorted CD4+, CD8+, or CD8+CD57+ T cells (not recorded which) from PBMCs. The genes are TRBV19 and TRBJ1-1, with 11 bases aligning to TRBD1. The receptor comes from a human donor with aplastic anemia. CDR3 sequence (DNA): TGTGCCAGTACCCTTGGGACAGGGGGAGCTTTCTTT. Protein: CASTLGTGGAFF.